A single sample is the source of the 13 T cell receptor beta chains below, sequenced in a study of T-cell reconstitution after alpha-beta-depleted transplantation in children. TCRbeta library construction was performed incorporating unique molecular identifiers. MiXCR was run by TCRdb on the PCR reads, yielding one entry per CDR3 protein. The data show over 400,000 distinct CDR3 sequences, 43% seen once. The material sequenced was PBMCs, taken before TCRalphabeta/CD19-depleted stem cell transplant. The receptors shown here come from a girl aged 2 to 10 with aplastic anemia, due to receive a stem cell transplant.

This clonotype was counted between two and nine times. The V and J genes are TRBV5-1 and TRBJ2-7; 8 bases map to TRBD1. The V gene end was trimmed by 4 bases and the J gene end by 5 bases; junction bases not matched to a gene: 8. The V gene's germline CDR1 is SGHRS and CDR2 YFSETQ. The CDR3 has 14 amino acids. The CDR3, as DNA: TGCGCCAGCAGCGATAACAGGGGGAAGCACGAGCAGTACTTC. As protein: CASSDNRGKHEQYF.

Note on this clonotype: The germline gene is not matched at one end of the junction; a read error may be the cause. The V and J genes are TRBV11-2 and TRBJ1-1; no reliable D call. The length of the CDR3 is 16 residues. In germline, CDR1 is SGHAT, CDR2 FQNNGV. The CDR3 sequence is CTSSLRPEALNTEAFF. The CDR3 DNA sequence: TGTACCAGCAGCTTGCGCCCAGAGGCCCTGAACACTGAAGCTTTCTTT.

The chain uses TRBV5-4 and TRBJ1-1; 7 bases match TRBD1. CDR3 size: 14 residues. CDR1 and CDR2 (germline): SGHNT, YYREEE (reference sequence). V dropped 3 bases and J dropped 5; count of bases not matched to a gene: 7. This chain's CDR3 is CASSYLDRWTEAFF. The CDR3 region has the DNA TGTGCCAGCAGCTATCTGGACAGGTGGACTGAAGCTTTCTTT.

The V call is TRBV7-9, the J call TRBJ2-3; TRBD2 agrees at 7 bases. V lost 5 bases to trimming and J lost 2 bases; unmatched junction nucleotides: 1. The CDR3 spans 13 residues. CDR1 and CDR2 (germline): SEHNR, FQNEAQ (reference sequence). CDR3 DNA: TGTGCCAGCAGCGGGGACTACACAGATACGCAGTATTTT. The encoded protein is CASSGDYTDTQYF.

The chain uses TRBV29-1 and TRBJ2-1; D tentatively reads TRBD1 or TRBD2 (5 bases each). The germline CDR1 and CDR2 sequences are SQVTM and ANQGSEA. The CDR3 is made up of 15 amino acids. V was pared by 2 bases and J by 8 bases, with 19 bases between. In DNA form, the CDR3 reads TGCAGCGTTGAAATCCAGGGTAAGCGGATCGATGAGCAGTTCTTC. This gives the protein CSVEIQGKRIDEQFF.

The table lists this clonotype with a few counts. This sequence joins TRBV10-3 and TRBJ2-7; 7 bases line up with TRBD1. The V gene's germline CDR1 is ENHRY and CDR2 SYGVKD. V lost 8 bases to trimming and J lost 3 bases; unmatched junction nucleotides: 10. CDR3 length: 14 residues. The chain's CDR3 is CAIGPTGPIYEQYF. DNA of the CDR3: TGTGCCATCGGTCCGACAGGGCCAATCTACGAGCAGTACTTC.

V and J are TRBV5-1 and TRBJ2-3; 11 bases fit TRBD1. The germline V gene has CDR1 SGHRS and CDR2 YFSETQ. J lost 4 bases, V lost 4 bases, and 5 bases had no gene match. The CDR3 runs to 15 residues. The CDR3 protein is CASSPGTGGADTQYF. The CDR3 region has the DNA TGCGCCAGCAGCCCCGGGACAGGGGGAGCAGATACGCAGTATTTT.

This clonotype appeared once. This chain uses TRBV5-1 with TRBJ2-7, with D perhaps matching TRBD2 (6 bases). Germline assignment: CDR1 SGHRS and CDR2 YFSETQ. The length of the CDR3 is 15 residues. V lost 2 bases, J lost 2 bases, and 14 bases lay in between. DNA for the CDR3: TGCGCCAGCAGCTTTCTAAGGACTAAGACCTACGAGCAGTACTTC. Amino acid sequence: CASSFLRTKTYEQYF.

This clonotype was seen many times. The rearrangement uses TRBV7-9 and TRBJ1-1; a weak D match, TRBD1 (6 bases). V gave up 11 bases and J gave up 7 bases, with 20 bases separating them. This CDR3 has 13 amino acids. CDR1 is SEHNR, CDR2 FQNEAQ, per germline (reference sequence). CDR3 amino acids: CASRPSKQGEAFF. As DNA, the CDR3 is TGTGCCTCCCGGCCCTCAAAACAGGGTGAAGCTTTCTTT.

This clonotype was counted only a few times. The rearrangement links TRBV20-1 to TRBJ2-2; either TRBD1 or TRBD2 may supply D (5 bases each). Germline V gives CDR1 DFQATT, CDR2 SNEGSKA (reference sequence). The CDR3 length is 14 residues. Trimming removed 3 bases at V and 3 bases at J, with 11 bases between. The CDR3, as DNA: TGCAGTGCTAGTGCCGGGACGGACACCGGGGAGCTGTTTTTT. Translating gives CSASAGTDTGELFF.

The genes are TRBV10-3 and TRBJ2-5; weak D call: TRBD2 (5 bases). The germline V and J ends were trimmed by 4 bases and 3 bases, with 12 bases remaining between them. The CDR3 has 14 residues. In germline, CDR1 is ENHRY, CDR2 SYGVKD. The CDR3 nucleotides read TGTGCCATCAGTGCAGCCCCGCGGGAAGAGACCCAGTACTTC. Amino acid sequence: CAISAAPREETQYF.

This sequence joins TRBV20-1 and TRBJ1-1; D possibly corresponds to TRBD1 (6 bases). This CDR3 comprises 15 residues. Germline CDR1 DFQATT, CDR2 SNEGSKA (reference sequence). The V gene lost 3 bases and the J gene lost 1 base, with 15 bases spanning the gap. The CDR3 protein is CSASWRGGANTEAFF. CDR3 nucleotides: TGCAGTGCTAGTTGGCGGGGGGGGGCGAACACTGAAGCTTTCTTT.

This clonotype showed up just a few times. The V and J genes are TRBV4-1 and TRBJ2-5, with TRBD2 matching over 7 bases. This CDR3 comprises 15 residues. Trimming took 0 bases from V and 4 from J; bases not matched to a gene: 5. CDR1 and CDR2 from the germline V gene are MGHRA and YSYEKL. The CDR3 sequence is CASSQEVREGETQYF. CDR3 nucleotides: TGCGCCAGCAGCCAAGAAGTAAGGGAGGGAGAGACCCAGTACTTC.